The entry that follows covers one T cell receptor beta chain sequence. In this sample, this clone turned up a few times. This receptor's antigen is unknown. Base qualities were left out, and no much larger clone turns up one base away. The sample belongs to a study of blood T cell repertoires in COVID-19 (TCRdb year 2020). In the study overall: Samples from collaborators originated in the United States, Italy and Spain and spanned both the acute and convalescent phases of COVID-19. The material from the prospective study consisted of cDNA or gDNA derived from T cells, B-cell-depleted T cells, or PBMCs. HLA class I and class II types, where available, came from metadata supplied by the sample provider rather than from assay-based typing. The samples were drawn from the first 160 participants of the ongoing ImmuneRACE study and from under 1,500 subjects provided by 6 global collaborators. A de-identified subject ID, COVID-19 status, age in years and sex were almost always included in the sample metadata. The repertoires were released in a freely available public database meant as a resource for research on the immune response to SARS-CoV-2. Deeply sampled blood TCRbeta repertoires from subjects exposed to, actively infected with, or recovered from COVID-19 were included in the dataset. Study-level results and caveats: The quantity of clinical and demographic metadata differed by source and by participant and was supplied without curation.

The immunoSEQ Assay, a bias-controlled multiplex PCR, was used to amplify TCRbeta CDR3 regions from genomic DNA. As for how the authors treated the data: Nucleated cell counts per sample were estimated from amplification of reference gene primers within the assay. To quantify the absolute abundance of each unique TCRbeta CDR3 rearrangement, sequence reads were collapsed and filtered. For each sample, productive Simpson clonality was calculated as the square root of Simpson's diversity index over productive rearrangements. TCRdb provides this immuneACCESS table in a form limited to in-frame rearrangements. Some clones are lacking; in checked studies, under half of them reflect an unresolved V gene, and why the rest are absent is not known. The D gene and trimming were derived from the DNA, and the V and J assignments and clone size from that table. The sample yields tens of thousands of clones; approximately 78% were counted once. Around a tenth of the sample is taken by the ten largest.

The collaborating institutions used their own protocols to collect whole blood in K2EDTA tubes. For TCRbeta analysis, collaborators shipped samples as frozen whole blood, isolated PBMCs, or DNA extracted from either of those sample types. The CDR3 measures 13 amino acids from cysteine to phenylalanine. Kept here is only the CDR3 DNA, which spans 39 bases and is read in frame from base 1. V was cut back by 5 bases and J by 10 bases, leaving a gap of 18 bases between them. From a lookup of the germline V gene (reference sequence), CDR1 and CDR2 are GTSNPN and SVGIG. The sequence was obtained from a human donor in a cohort sampled during active COVID-19. The chain is encoded by TRBV30 joined to TRBJ2-1; 5 matching bases give a weak D call of TRBD2. Sequences were obtained from peripheral blood. The CDR3 region has the sequence CAWAPPTGWEQFF. The DNA sequence is as follows: TGTGCCTGGGCGCCACCCACGGGGTGGGAGCAGTTCTTC.